A single sample gave rise to the 14 T cell receptor beta chains below, sequenced in a study of blood T cells in healthy people across ages. Then a second PCR, running roughly 7 to 11 cycles, was carried out with a sample-barcoded 5' primer and a J-beta primer mix. TCRdb redid the calling of the 5' RACE reads with MiXCR, one entry per CDR3 protein. The sample consists of approximately 1,100,000 distinct CDR3 sequences, under 55% of them appearing once. The sequencing input was blood. The source is a woman aged 55 to 70 in good health.

This chain links TRBV7-3 with TRBJ2-5; D gene uncertain. Germline V gene sequence: CDR1 SGHTA, CDR2 FQGTGA. V was pared by 2 bases and J by 11 bases, with 15 bases between. CDR3 length: 13 amino acids. CDR3 DNA sequence: TGTGCCAGCAGCTTAGCGAAGAAGGATGAGCAGTACTTC. It codes for CASSLAKKDEQYF.

This clonotype was counted only a few times. The chain combines TRBV9 with TRBJ2-7, with D unclear. The CDR3 is 14 residues long. Germline V gene lookup returns CDR1 SGDLS and CDR2 YYNGEE. V lost 0 bases, J lost 1 base, and 8 bases lay in between. The CDR3 nucleotides are TGTGCCAGCAGCGTAGGCGTTGGTTCCTACGAGCAGTACTTC. Encoded protein: CASSVGVGSYEQYF.

The chain employs TRBV27 and TRBJ2-7; 16 positions agree with TRBD2. The trim removed 0 bases at V and 5 bases at J, leaving 10 bases unmatched. CDR3 size: 19 residues. CDR1 MNHEY and CDR2 SMNVEV come from the germline V gene (reference sequence). CDR3 residues: CASSLSFGTSGRGLDEQYF. The CDR3 bases are TGTGCCAGCAGTTTATCGTTCGGGACTAGCGGGAGGGGCCTCGACGAGCAGTACTTC.

This clonotype was seen a handful of times. The CDR3 reads CASSSPGLAGEGYEQFF. The CDR3 DNA reads TGTGCCAGCAGTTCCCCGGGACTAGCGGGGGAGGGTTATGAGCAGTTCTTC. V gene TRBV27 combines with J gene TRBJ2-1; 14 bases match TRBD2. With 4 bases clipped from V and 8 bases from J, the junction kept 10 bases outside the gene matches. Germline V CDR1 and CDR2: MNHEY, SMNVEV (reference sequence). CDR3 size: 17 residues.

This clonotype has ten or more counts. V gene TRBV27 combines with J gene TRBJ2-5; D call uncertain. From germline, CDR1 is MNHEY and CDR2 SMNVEV (reference sequence). V dropped 5 bases and J dropped 1 base, with 17 bases sitting between them. CDR3 length equals 16 residues. CDR3 sequence reads: CASSPSLQTSQETQYF. CDR3 nucleotide sequence: TGTGCCAGCAGTCCCTCCCTTCAGACAAGCCAAGAGACCCAGTACTTC.

The chain uses TRBV12-3 or TRBV12-4 and TRBJ2-1; tentatively, D is TRBD2 (6 bases). The V end was cut by 6 bases, the J end by 3 bases, with 18 bases between. The length of the CDR3 is 16 residues. CDR3 bases: TGTGCCAGCAGACCCAGTTCGGGGGTCAACTACAATGAGCAGTTCTTC. This sequence encodes CASRPSSGVNYNEQFF.

V is TRBV7-8 and J is TRBJ2-7, with 7 nucleotides matching TRBD2. The germline V gene encodes CDR1 SGHVS and CDR2 FQNEAQ. The CDR3 sequence is 14 residues long. J lost 2 bases, V lost 7 bases, and 8 bases had no gene match. The CDR3 sequence is CASNQLAQPYEQYF. CDR3 sequence (DNA): TGTGCCAGCAACCAACTAGCGCAGCCCTACGAGCAGTACTTC.

The chain links TRBV30 to TRBJ2-5; 9 nucleotides agree with TRBD2. Germline V gene sequence: CDR1 GTSNPN, CDR2 SVGIG (reference sequence). V was clipped by 3 bases and J by 3 bases; unmatched bases: 8. This CDR3 is built from 15 residues. CDR3 loop: CAWSAAGGPKETQYF. The CDR3 DNA reads as TGTGCCTGGAGCGCAGCGGGAGGACCAAAAGAGACCCAGTACTTC.

This clonotype was counted between two and nine times. This chain uses TRBV18 with TRBJ2-4; tentative D call: TRBD1 (6 bases). The germline V gene has CDR1 KGHSH and CDR2 LQKENI. The germline V and J ends were trimmed by 6 bases and 6 bases, with 12 bases remaining between them. The CDR3 is made up of 13 amino acids. CDR3: CASSHQGINIQYF. The CDR3 DNA sequence: TGTGCCAGCTCTCATCAGGGGATAAACATTCAGTACTTC. Supplemented by reference TRBV18 and TRBJ2-4, the full variable domain reads NAGVMQNPRHLVRRRGQEARLRCSPMKGHSHVYWYRQLPEEGLKFMVYLQKENIIDESGMPKERFSAEFPKEGPSILRIQQVVRGDSAAYFCASSHQGINIQYFGAGTRLSVL.

This clonotype was detected many times. The rearrangement joins TRBV20-1 to TRBJ2-7; D is unclear. V was pared by 4 bases and J by 0 bases, with 10 bases between. Germline V gene sequence: CDR1 DFQATT, CDR2 SNEGSKA (reference sequence). This CDR3 spans 13 amino acids. For the CDR3, the DNA is TGCAGTGCTACGTTTGGCCACTCCTACGAGCAGTACTTC. Protein sequence: CSATFGHSYEQYF.

This clonotype showed up just a few times. The gene calls are TRBV7-9 and TRBJ2-1; 9 bases are shared with TRBD2. After removal of 3 bases from V and 10 bases from J, the junction contained 10 bases not matched to a gene. The V gene's germline CDR1 is SEHNR and CDR2 FQNEAQ (reference sequence). The CDR3 covers 15 residues. Written as DNA, the CDR3 is TGTGCCAGCAGCTTGGGCCCTAGCGGGATCATCGAGCAGTTCTTC. It specifies CASSLGPSGIIEQFF.

A few counts support this clonotype. The chain recombines TRBV6-5 with TRBJ2-5; TRBD1 matches at 12 bases. V lost 5 bases and J lost 2; bases outside the gene matches: 3. CDR3 size: 15 residues. Germline loops: CDR1 MNHEY, CDR2 SVGAGI. The CDR3 loop is CASSGTGGLQETQYF. CDR3 nucleotide sequence: TGTGCCAGCAGTGGGACAGGGGGCTTGCAAGAGACCCAGTACTTC.

This rearrangement joins TRBV20-1 to TRBJ2-1; 7 bases are a match to TRBD2. This CDR3 has 15 amino acids. The germline V gene encodes CDR1 DFQATT and CDR2 SNEGSKA (reference sequence). V shed 1 base, J shed 3 bases, and the junction held 6 bases outside the gene matches. CDR3 in DNA: TGCAGTGCTAGAGGTCCTAGCGGAAACTACAATGAGCAGTTCTTC. It codes for CSARGPSGNYNEQFF.

This clonotype was observed a handful of times. This chain joins TRBV5-1 and TRBJ2-5, with TRBD2 matching over 10 bases. The V segment lost 1 base and the J segment 2 bases; nucleotides outside the gene matches: 5. The CDR3 totals 16 residues. Germline V gene lookup returns CDR1 SGHRS and CDR2 YFSETQ. The CDR3 protein is CASSLNSGRTQETQYF. The CDR3, as DNA: TGCGCCAGCAGCTTGAATAGCGGGAGGACGCAAGAGACCCAGTACTTC.